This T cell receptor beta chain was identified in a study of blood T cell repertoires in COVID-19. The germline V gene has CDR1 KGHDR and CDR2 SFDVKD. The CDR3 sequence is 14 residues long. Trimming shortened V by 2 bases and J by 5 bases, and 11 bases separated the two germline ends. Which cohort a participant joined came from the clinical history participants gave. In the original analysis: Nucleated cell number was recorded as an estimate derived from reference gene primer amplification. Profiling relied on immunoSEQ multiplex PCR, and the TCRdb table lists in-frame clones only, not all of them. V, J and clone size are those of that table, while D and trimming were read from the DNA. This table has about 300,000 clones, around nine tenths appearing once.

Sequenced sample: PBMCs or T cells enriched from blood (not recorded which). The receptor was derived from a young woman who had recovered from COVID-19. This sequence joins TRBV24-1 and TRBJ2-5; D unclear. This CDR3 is CATSDSTDAETQYF. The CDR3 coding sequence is TGTGCCACCAGTGATTCGACTGATGCTGAGACCCAGTACTTC.